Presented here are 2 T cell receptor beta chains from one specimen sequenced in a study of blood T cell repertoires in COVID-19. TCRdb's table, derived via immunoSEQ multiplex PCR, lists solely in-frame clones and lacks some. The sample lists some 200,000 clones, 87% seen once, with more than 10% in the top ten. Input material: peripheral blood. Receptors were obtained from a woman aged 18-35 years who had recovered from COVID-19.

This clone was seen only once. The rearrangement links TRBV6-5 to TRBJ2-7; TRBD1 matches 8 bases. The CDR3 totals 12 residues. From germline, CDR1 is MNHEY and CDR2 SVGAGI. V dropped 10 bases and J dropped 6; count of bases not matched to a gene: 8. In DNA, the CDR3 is TGTGCCACCCACAGGGGGAATCCCGAGCAGTACTTC. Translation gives CATHRGNPEQYF.

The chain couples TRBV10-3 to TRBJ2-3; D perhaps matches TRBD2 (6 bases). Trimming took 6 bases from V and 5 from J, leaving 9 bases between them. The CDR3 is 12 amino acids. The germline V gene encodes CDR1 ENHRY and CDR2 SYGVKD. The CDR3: CAISGGGDTQYF. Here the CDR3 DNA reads TGTGCCATCAGCGGGGGAGGAGATACGCAGTATTTT.